A selection of T cell receptor beta chains follows, all from one sample in a study of T cells expressing NK-cell markers. TCRdb reprocessed the 5' RACE reads, with one entry per CDR3 protein and no DNA. This sample's clone table lists a few hundred thousand distinct CDR3 sequences. The specimen sequenced was blood T cells: a sorted CD56 or NKG2C T cell subset, CD4+ or CD8+ T cells, or bulk PBMC T cells (not recorded which). The receptors shown here come from a man aged 18 to 69 in good health. Both conserved end residues are part of each CDR3.

v_call	j_call	cdr3_aa
TRBV7-2	TRBJ2-7	CASSPRRDSGNEQYF
TRBV6-1	TRBJ1-1	CASRPGGPNTEAFF
TRBV7-6	TRBJ1-4	CASSPLKDRAEKLFF
TRBV6-1	TRBJ2-1	CASRRQSHNEQFF
TRBV28	TRBJ2-3	CASSLTLAGGRGDTQYF
TRBV24-1	TRBJ1-5	CATSAKGVSNQPQHF
TRBV7-6	TRBJ2-7	CASSPGQGLVTYEQYF
TRBV20-1	TRBJ2-4	CSAREPANDIQYF
TRBV20-1	TRBJ2-1	CSAQRVGQHLSYNEQFF
TRBV3-1	TRBJ2-3	CASSQAVARDTQYF
TRBV7-6	TRBJ2-2	CASKSQGTAGELFF
TRBV12-3/TRBV12-4	TRBJ1-1	CASRKGETRAFF
TRBV20-1	TRBJ2-7	CSARVGQGSNEQYF
TRBV6-1	TRBJ1-2	CASSDLTTGLYGYTF
TRBV12-3/TRBV12-4	TRBJ1-5	CASSTTGINNQPQHF
TRBV20-1	TRBJ1-2	CSHNLGVGYTF
TRBV7-9	TRBJ2-1	CASSLAGTSGEQFF
TRBV6-1	TRBJ1-6	CASSGGQPWVSPLHF
TRBV5-6	TRBJ2-1	CASSSLKTPPYNEQFF
TRBV9	TRBJ2-3	CASSVGDVGTDTQYF
TRBV5-1	TRBJ2-1	CASSPGGTGGDHNEQFF
TRBV12-3/TRBV12-4	TRBJ1-3	CASKSLGVNSGNTIYF
TRBV5-1	TRBJ1-1	CASSLSKGALGAFF
TRBV20-1	TRBJ1-5	CSALTQGRNQPQHF
TRBV12-3/TRBV12-4	TRBJ1-1	CASSPSAYLNTEAFF
TRBV20-1	TRBJ2-7	CSARDYDRGYEQYF
TRBV6-1	TRBJ2-7	CLVLGQGYYEQYF
TRBV20-1	TRBJ1-4	CSARVGGSNEKLFF
TRBV2	TRBJ1-3	CASSVGTASGNTIYF
TRBV9	TRBJ2-7	CASSPRDNEQYF
TRBV5-4	TRBJ1-6	CASSPGLDNSPLHF
TRBV27	TRBJ2-7	CASNLAGGREQYF
TRBV2	TRBJ2-5	CASTSLTQETQYF
TRBV28	TRBJ1-2	CASRWTADYGYTF
TRBV5-1	TRBJ2-2	CASSLSRLNTGELFF
TRBV5-1	TRBJ2-1	CASNLSPTFGSYNEQFF
TRBV10-2	TRBJ1-1	CASSPGHMNTEAFF
TRBV18	TRBJ1-1	CASSPQGRDTEAFF
TRBV20-1	TRBJ2-3	CSVLGRTGADTQYF
TRBV7-2	TRBJ2-7	CASSPSPSGGRYEQYF
TRBV5-1	TRBJ2-5	CASRGLAGLETQYF
TRBV28	TRBJ1-5	CASSPIERQPGPQHF
TRBV5-1	TRBJ2-7	CASSADSGGAVEQYF
TRBV7-9	TRBJ2-5	CASSHTGTLQETQYF
TRBV12-3/TRBV12-4	TRBJ2-3	CASTRDREGDTQYF
TRBV6-1	TRBJ2-6	CASRIGGAGANVLTF